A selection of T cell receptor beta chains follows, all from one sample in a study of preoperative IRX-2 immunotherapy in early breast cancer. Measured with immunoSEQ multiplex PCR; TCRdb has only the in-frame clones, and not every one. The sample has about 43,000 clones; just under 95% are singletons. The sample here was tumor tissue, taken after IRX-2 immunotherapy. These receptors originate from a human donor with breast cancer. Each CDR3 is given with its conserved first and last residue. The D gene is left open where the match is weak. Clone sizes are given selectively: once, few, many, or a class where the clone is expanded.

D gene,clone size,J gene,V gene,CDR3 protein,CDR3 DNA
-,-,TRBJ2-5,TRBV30,CAWSEGETQYF,TGTGCCTGGAGTGAAGGAGAGACCCAGTACTTC
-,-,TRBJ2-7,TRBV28,CASSFGPLYEQYF,TGTGCCAGCAGTTTTGGACCCTTATACGAGCAGTACTTC
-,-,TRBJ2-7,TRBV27,CASSPEQGPYEQYF,TGTGCCAGCAGTCCGGAACAGGGACCCTACGAGCAGTACTTC
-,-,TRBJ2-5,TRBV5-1,CASSLALETQYF,TGCGCCAGCAGCTTGGCCCTAGAGACCCAGTACTTC
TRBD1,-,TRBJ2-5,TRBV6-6,CASSYFDREETQYF,TGTGCCAGCAGTTACTTCGACAGGGAAGAGACCCAGTACTTC
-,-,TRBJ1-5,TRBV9,CASSVAGGNQPQHF,TGTGCCAGCAGCGTAGCTGGCGGGAATCAGCCCCAGCATTTT
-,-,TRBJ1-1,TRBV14,CASSQAGLFRYTEAFF,TGTGCCAGCAGCCAAGCGGGGTTGTTTAGGTACACTGAAGCTTTCTTT
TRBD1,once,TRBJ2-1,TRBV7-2,CASSPQQGGGEQFF,TGTGCCAGCAGCCCTCAACAGGGGGGCGGTGAGCAGTTCTTC
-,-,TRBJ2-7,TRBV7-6,CASSFGRTYEQYF,TGTGCCAGCAGCTTCGGACGGACCTACGAGCAGTACTTC
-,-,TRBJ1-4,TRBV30,CAWSVSRALFF,TGTGCCTGGAGTGTGTCCAGGGCCCTGTTTTTT
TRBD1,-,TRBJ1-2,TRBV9,CASSLHRGGGYTF,TGTGCCAGCAGCTTACACAGGGGTGGTGGCTACACCTTC
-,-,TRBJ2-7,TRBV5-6,CASSFGGRQAYEQYF,TGTGCCAGCAGCTTTGGGGGGCGGCAGGCCTACGAGCAGTACTTC
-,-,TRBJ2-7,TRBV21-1,CASSTTRQNEQYF,TGTGCCAGCAGCACCACAAGGCAGAATGAGCAGTACTTC
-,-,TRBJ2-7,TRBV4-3,CASSQGKPSYEQYF,TGCGCCAGCAGCCAAGGGAAACCCTCCTACGAGCAGTACTTC